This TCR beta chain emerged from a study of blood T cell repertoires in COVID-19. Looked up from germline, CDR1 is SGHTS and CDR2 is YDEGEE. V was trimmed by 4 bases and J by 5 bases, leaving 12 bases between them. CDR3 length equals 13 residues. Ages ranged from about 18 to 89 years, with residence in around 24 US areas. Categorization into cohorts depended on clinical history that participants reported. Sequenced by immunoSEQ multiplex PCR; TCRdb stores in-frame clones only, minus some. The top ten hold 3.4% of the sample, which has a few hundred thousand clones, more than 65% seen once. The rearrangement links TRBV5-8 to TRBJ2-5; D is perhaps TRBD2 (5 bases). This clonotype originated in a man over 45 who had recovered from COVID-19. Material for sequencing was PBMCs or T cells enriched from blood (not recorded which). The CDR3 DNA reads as TGTGCCAGCAGCCCCCGGGGTAGGGAGACCCAGTACTTC. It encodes CASSPRGRETQYF.